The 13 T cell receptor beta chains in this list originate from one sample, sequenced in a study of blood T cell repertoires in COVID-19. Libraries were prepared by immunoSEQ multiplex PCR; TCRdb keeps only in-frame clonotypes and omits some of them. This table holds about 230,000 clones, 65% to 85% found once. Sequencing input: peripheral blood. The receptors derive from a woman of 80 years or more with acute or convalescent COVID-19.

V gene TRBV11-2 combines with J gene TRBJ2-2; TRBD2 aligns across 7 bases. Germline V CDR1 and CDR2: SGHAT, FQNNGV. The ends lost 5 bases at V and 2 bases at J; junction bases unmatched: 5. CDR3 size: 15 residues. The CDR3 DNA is TGTGCCAGCAGCCTCGGACTAGGTAACACCGGGGAGCTGTTTTTT. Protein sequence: CASSLGLGNTGELFF.

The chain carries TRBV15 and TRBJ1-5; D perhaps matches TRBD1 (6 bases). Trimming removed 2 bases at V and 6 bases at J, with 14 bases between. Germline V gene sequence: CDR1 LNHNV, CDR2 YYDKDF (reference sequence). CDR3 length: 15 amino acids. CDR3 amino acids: CATSRTGSGFQPQHF. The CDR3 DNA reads TGTGCCACCAGCAGAACAGGGTCGGGTTTTCAGCCCCAGCATTTT.

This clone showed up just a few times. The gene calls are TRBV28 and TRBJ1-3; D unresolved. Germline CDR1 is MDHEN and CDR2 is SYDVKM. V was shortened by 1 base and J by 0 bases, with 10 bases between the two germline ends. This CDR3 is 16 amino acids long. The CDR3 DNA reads TGTGCCAGCAGTTTATCGCGGGCGCCCTCTGGAAACACCATATATTTT. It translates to CASSLSRAPSGNTIYF.

CDR3 coding DNA: TGTGCCAGCGCCGGGCCCCCGACTAGCGGTCAAGAGACCCAGTACTTC. Translating gives CASAGPPTSGQETQYF. This rearrangement joins TRBV5-4 to TRBJ2-5, with 9 bases fitting TRBD2. The CDR3 runs 16 residues. Per the germline V gene, CDR1 is SGHNT and CDR2 is YYREEE (reference sequence). V gave up 7 bases and J gave up 2 bases; unmatched junction bases: 12. Full variable domain (rest looked up from reference TRBV5-4 and TRBJ2-5): ETGVTQSPTHLIKTRGQQVTLRCSSQSGHNTVSWYQQALGQGPQFIFQYYREEENGRGNFPPRFSGLQFPNYSSELNVNALELDDSALYLCASAGPPTSGQETQYFGPGTRLLVL.

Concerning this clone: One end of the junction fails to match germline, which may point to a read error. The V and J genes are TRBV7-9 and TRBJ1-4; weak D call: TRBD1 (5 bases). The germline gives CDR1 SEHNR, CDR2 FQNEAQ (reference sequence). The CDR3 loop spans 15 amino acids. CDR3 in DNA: TGTGCCAGCAGCTTAGGAGACAGAGCTAAGGAAAAACTGTTTTTT. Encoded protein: CASSLGDRAKEKLFF. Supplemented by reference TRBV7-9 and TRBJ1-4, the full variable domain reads DTGVSQNPRHKITKRGQNVTFRCDPISEHNRLYWYRQTLGQGPEFLTYFQNEAQLEKSRLLSDRFSAERPKGSFSTLEIQRTEQGDSAMYLCASSLGDRAKEKLFFGSGTQLSVL.

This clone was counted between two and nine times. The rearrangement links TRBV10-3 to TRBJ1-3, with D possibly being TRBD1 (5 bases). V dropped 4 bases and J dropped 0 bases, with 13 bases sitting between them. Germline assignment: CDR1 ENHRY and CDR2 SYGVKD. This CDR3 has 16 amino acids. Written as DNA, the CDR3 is TGTGCCATCAGTGGGGGGGGACGGTTCTCTGGAAACACCATATATTTT. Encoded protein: CAISGGGRFSGNTIYF.

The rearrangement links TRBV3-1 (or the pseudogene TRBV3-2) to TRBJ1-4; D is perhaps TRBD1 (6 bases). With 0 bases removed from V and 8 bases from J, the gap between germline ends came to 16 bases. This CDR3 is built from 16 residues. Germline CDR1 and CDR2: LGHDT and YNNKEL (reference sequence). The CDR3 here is CASSQEGGGSREKLFF. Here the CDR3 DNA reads TGTGCCAGCAGCCAAGAAGGGGGGGGCAGCAGGGAAAAACTGTTTTTT.

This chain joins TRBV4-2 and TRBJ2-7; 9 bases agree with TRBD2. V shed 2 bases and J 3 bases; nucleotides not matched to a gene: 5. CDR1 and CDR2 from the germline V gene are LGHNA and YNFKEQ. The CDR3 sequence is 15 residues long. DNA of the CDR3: TGTGCCAGCAGCCAATCGCCTAGCGGGGACTACGAGCAGTACTTC. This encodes CASSQSPSGDYEQYF.

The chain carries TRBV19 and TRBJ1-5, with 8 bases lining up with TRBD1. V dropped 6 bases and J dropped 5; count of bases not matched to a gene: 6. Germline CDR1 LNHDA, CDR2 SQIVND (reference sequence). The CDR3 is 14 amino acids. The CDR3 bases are TGTGCCAGTAGGACCTCAGGGGGCGATCAGCCCCAGCATTTT. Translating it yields CASRTSGGDQPQHF. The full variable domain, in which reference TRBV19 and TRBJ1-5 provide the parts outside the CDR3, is DGGITQSPKYLFRKEGQNVTLSCEQNLNHDAMYWYRQDPGQGLRLIYYSQIVNDFQKGDIAEGYSVSREKKESFPLTVTSAQKNPTAFYLCASRTSGGDQPQHFGDGTRLSIL.

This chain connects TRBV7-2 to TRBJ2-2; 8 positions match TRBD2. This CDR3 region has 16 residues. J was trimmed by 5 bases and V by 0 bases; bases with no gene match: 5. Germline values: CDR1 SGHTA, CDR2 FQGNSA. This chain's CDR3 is CASSLASLAGTGELFF. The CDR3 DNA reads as TGTGCCAGCAGCTTAGCTTCGCTAGCGGGTACCGGGGAGCTGTTTTTT.

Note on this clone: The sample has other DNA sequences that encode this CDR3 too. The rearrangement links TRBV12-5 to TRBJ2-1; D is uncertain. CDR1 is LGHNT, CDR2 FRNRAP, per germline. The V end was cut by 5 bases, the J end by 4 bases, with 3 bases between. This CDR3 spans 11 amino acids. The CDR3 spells CASGLYNEQFF. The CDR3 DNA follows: TGTGCTAGTGGTCTTTACAATGAGCAGTTCTTC. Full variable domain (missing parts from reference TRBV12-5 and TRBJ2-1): DARVTQTPRHKVTEMGQEVTMRCQPILGHNTVFWYRQTMMQGLELLAYFRNRAPLDDSGMPKDRFSAEMPDATLATLKIQPSEPRDSAVYFCASGLYNEQFFGPGTRLTVL.

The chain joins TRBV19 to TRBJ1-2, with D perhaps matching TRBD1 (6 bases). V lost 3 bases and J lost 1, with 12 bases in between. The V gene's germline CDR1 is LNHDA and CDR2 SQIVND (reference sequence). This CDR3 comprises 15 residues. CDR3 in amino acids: CASSILTGNNYGYTF. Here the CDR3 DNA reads TGTGCCAGTAGTATTCTGACAGGAAATAACTATGGCTACACCTTC.

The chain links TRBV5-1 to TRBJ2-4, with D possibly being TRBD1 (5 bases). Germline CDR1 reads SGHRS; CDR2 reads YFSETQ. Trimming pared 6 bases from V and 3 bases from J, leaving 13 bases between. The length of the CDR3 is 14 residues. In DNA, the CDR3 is TGCGCCAGCACCCAGGGTTTCGGCAAAAACATTCAGTACTTC. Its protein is CASTQGFGKNIQYF. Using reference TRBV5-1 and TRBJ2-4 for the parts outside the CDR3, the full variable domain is KAGVTQTPRYLIKTRGQQVTLSCSPISGHRSVSWYQQTPGQGLQFLFEYFSETQRNKGNFPGRFSGRQFSNSRSEMNVSTLELGDSALYLCASTQGFGKNIQYFGAGTRLSVL.